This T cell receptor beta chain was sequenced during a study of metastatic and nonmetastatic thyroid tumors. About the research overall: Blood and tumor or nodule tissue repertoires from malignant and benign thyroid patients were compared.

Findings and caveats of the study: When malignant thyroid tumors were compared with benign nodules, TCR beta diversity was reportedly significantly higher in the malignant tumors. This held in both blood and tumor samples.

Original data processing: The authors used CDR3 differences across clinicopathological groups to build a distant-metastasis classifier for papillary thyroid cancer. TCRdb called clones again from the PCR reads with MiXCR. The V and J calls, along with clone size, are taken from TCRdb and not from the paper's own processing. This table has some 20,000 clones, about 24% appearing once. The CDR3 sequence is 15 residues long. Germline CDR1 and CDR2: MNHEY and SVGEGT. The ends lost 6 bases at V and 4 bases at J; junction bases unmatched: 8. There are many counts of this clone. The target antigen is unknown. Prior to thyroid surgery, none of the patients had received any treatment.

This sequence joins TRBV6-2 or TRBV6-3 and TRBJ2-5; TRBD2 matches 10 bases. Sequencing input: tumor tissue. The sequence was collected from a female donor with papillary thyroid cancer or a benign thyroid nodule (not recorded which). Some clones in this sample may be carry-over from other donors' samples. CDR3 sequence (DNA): TGTGCCAGCAGCACCGGGACTAGCGAAACAGAGACCCAGTACTTC. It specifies CASSTGTSETETQYF.